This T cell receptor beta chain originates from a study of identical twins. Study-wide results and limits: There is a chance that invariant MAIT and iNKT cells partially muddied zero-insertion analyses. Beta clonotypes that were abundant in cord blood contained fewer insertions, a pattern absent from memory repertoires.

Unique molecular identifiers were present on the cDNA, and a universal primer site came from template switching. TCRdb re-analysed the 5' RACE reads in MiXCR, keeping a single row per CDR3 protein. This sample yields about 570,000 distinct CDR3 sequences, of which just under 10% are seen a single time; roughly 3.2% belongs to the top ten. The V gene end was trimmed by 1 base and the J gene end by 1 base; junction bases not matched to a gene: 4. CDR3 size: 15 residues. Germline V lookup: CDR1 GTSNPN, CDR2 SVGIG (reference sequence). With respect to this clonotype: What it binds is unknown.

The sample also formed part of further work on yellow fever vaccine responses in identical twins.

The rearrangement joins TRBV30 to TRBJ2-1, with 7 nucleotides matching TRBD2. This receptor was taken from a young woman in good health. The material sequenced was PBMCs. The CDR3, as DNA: TGTGCCTGGAGTGGACTAGCAGCTTCCTACAATGAGCAGTTCTTC. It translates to CAWSGLAASYNEQFF.